This TCR beta chain was retrieved from a study of patients and donors after allogeneic stem cell transplantation. TCRdb recomputed calls from the RT-PCR reads with MiXCR, one row per CDR3 protein. The profile shows around 2,700 distinct CDR3 sequences, roughly 15% of them singletons. This clonotype appeared a few times. This TCR came from a human donor who was either an allogeneic HSCT recipient or a stem cell or donor lymphocyte infusion donor (not recorded which). It is not recorded whose cells these are; they may come from a transplant donor. The sample taken for sequencing was blood, either unsorted or a sorted T cell fraction (not recorded which).

This CDR3 is CASTREGRYNEQFF. In nucleotides, the CDR3 is TGTGCCAGCACCCGGGAGGGCCGGTACAATGAGCAGTTCTTC. The rearrangement joins TRBV12-3 or TRBV12-4 to TRBJ2-1; 8 bases align to TRBD2. The V and J ends lost 7 bases and 4 bases, in that order; junction bases with no gene match: 6. The length of the CDR3 is 14 residues.